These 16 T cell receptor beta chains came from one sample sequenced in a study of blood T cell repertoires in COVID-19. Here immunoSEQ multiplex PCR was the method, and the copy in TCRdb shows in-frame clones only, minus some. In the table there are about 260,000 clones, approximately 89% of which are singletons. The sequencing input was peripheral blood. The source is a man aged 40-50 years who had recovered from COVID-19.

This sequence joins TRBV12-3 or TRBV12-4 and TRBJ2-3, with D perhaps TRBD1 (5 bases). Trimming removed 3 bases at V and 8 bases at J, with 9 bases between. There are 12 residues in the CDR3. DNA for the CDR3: TGTGCCAGCAGTTTGGGGCTTGCTACGCAGTATTTT. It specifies CASSLGLATQYF.

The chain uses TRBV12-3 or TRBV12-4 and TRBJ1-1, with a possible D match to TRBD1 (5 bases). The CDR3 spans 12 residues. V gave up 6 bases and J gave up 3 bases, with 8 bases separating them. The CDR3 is CASRDSHTEAFF. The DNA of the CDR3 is TGTGCCAGCAGAGACAGCCACACTGAAGCTTTCTTT.

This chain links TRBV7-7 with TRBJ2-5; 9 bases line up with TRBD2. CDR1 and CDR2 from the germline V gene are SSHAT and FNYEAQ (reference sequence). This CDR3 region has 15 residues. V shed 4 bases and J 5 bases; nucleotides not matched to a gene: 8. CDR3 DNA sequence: TGTGCCAGCAGCTCTACGACTAGCGGTGTTGAGACCCAGTACTTC. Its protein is CASSSTTSGVETQYF.

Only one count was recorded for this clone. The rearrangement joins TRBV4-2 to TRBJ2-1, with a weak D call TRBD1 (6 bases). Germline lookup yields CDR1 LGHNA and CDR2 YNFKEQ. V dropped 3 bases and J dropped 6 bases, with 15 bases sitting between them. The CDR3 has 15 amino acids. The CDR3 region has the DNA TGTGCCAGCAGCCAGCCTTTACAGGGTTCCAATGAGCAGTTCTTC. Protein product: CASSQPLQGSNEQFF.

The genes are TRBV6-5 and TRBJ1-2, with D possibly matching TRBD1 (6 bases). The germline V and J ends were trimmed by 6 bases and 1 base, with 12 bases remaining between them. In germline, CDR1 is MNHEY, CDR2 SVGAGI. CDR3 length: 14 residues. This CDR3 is CASRSRQVNYGYTF. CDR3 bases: TGTGCCAGCAGATCTAGACAGGTTAACTATGGCTACACCTTC.

Here the CDR3 reads CASSQGTGRTEAFF. Written as DNA, the CDR3 is TGCGCCAGCAGCCAAGGGACAGGGAGGACTGAAGCTTTCTTT. This rearrangement joins TRBV4-3 to TRBJ1-1, with 8 bases lining up with TRBD1. This CDR3 contains 14 residues. With V trimmed by 1 base and J by 5 bases, 3 bases remained unmatched. Germline loops: CDR1 LGHNA, CDR2 YSLEER.

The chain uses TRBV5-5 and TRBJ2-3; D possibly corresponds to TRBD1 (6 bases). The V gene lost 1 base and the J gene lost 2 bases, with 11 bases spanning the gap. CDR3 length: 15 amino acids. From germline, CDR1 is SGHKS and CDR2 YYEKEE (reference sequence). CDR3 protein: CASSLTGFYTDTQYF. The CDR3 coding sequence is TGTGCCAGCAGCTTGACAGGGTTTTACACAGATACGCAGTATTTT.

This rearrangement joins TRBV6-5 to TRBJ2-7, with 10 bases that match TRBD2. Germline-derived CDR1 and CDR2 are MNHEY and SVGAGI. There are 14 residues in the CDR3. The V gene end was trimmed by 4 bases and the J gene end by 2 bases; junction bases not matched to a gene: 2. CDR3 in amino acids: CASSLAGGPYEQYF. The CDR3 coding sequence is TGTGCCAGCAGTTTAGCGGGGGGTCCCTACGAGCAGTACTTC.

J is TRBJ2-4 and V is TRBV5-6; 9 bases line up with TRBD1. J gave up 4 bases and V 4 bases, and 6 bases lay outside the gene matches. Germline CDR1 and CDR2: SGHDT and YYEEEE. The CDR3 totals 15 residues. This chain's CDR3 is CASSRGDRDKNIQYF. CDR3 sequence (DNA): TGTGCCAGCAGCAGGGGGGACAGGGATAAAAACATTCAGTACTTC.

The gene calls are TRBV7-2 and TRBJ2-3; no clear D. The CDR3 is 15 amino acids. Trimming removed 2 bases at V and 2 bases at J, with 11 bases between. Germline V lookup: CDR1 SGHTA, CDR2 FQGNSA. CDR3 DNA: TGTGCCAGCAGCTTATCTCGGGTGGACACAGATACGCAGTATTTT. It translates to CASSLSRVDTDTQYF.

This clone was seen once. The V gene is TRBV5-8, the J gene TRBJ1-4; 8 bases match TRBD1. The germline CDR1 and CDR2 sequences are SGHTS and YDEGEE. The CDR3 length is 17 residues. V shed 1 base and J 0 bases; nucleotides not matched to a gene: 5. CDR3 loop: CASSLWGQATTNEKLFF. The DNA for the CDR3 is TGTGCCAGCAGCTTGTGGGGACAGGCAACAACTAATGAAAAACTGTTTTTT.

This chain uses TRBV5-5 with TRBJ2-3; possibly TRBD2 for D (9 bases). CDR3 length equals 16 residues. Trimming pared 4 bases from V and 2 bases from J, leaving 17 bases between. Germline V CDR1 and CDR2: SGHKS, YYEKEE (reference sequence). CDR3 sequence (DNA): TGTGCCAGCAGCGCGGGAGGGACAGGCTTCACAGATACGCAGTATTTT. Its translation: CASSAGGTGFTDTQYF.

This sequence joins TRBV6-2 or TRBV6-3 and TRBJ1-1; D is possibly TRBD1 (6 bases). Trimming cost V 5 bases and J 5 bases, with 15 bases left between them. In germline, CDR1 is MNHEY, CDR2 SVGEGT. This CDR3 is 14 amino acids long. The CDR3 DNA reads TGTGCCAGCAGTCCGACGGGGGGCCGGACTGAAGCTTTCTTT. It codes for CASSPTGGRTEAFF.

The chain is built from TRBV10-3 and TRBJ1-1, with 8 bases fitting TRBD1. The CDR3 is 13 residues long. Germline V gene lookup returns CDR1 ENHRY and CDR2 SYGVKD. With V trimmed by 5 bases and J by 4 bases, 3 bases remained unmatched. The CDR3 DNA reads TGTGCCATCAGTCCTACAGGGGGCACTGAAGCTTTCTTT. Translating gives CAISPTGGTEAFF.

The DNA of the CDR3 is TGTGCCTGGGCCCGGGGGGTGGATCAGCCCCAGCATTTT. Protein: CAWARGVDQPQHF. The chain couples TRBV30 to TRBJ1-5; TRBD1 is a possible D gene (5 bases). The V end lost 5 bases, the J end lost 5 bases, and 13 bases lay between the germline ends. CDR1 is GTSNPN, CDR2 SVGIG, per germline (reference sequence). The CDR3 totals 13 residues.

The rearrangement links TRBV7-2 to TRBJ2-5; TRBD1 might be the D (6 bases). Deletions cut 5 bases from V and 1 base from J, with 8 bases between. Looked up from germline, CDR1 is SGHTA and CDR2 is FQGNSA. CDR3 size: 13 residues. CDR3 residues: CASSGQFQETQYF. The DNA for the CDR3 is TGTGCCAGCAGCGGACAGTTCCAAGAGACCCAGTACTTC. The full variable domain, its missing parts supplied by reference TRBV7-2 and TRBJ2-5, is GAGVSQSPSNKVTEKGKDVELRCDPISGHTALYWYRQSLGQGLEFLIYFQGNSAPDKSGLPSDRFSAERTGGSVSTLTIQRTQQEDSAVYLCASSGQFQETQYFGPGTRLLVL.